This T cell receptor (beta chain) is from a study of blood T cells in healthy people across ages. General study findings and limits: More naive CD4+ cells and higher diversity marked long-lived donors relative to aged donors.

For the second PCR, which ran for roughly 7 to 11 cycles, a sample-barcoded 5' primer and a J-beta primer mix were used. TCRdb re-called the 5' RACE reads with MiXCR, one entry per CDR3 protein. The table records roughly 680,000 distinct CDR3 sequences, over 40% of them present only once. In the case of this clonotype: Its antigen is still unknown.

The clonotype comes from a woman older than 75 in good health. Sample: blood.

The CDR3 loop reads CASSLNENTQYF. The DNA of the CDR3 is TGTGCCAGCAGCTTAAACGAAAATACGCAGTATTTT. V and J are TRBV5-6 and TRBJ2-3; D not certain. CDR1 and CDR2 (germline): SGHDT, YYEEEE. V was trimmed by 2 bases and J by 7 bases, leaving 8 bases between them. The CDR3 extends over 12 amino acids.